Sequencing of this T cell receptor beta chain was carried out in a study of T-cell memory formation after mild COVID-19. For the study at large: TCR clusters were largely donor specific.

Study results and limitations: Nothing showed for sure that second-wave clones peaking on day 37 were SARS-CoV-2 specific.

Barcoded TCR alpha and TCR beta cDNA libraries with UMIs came from 5'RACE using constant-segment primers. Each CDR3 protein is one row after TCRdb ran MiXCR on the 5' RACE reads. The table includes a few hundred thousand distinct CDR3 sequences, 15% to 20% detected once. On this clonotype itself: No antigen is known for it.

With 1 base removed from V and 4 bases from J, the gap between germline ends came to 19 bases. The CDR3 totals 18 residues. Germline CDR1 SGHTA, CDR2 FQGTGA. This clonotype originated in a young man who had mild COVID-19 (a few samples of this study predate the infection). Cell type and time point are not known. This chain connects TRBV7-3 to TRBJ2-2; D is undetermined. Input material: PBMCs or a T cell subset sorted from them (not recorded which). The CDR3 coding sequence is TGTGCCAGCAGCTTAAGGGTTCCGTGGGGAAAGGCCACCGGGGAGCTGTTTTTT. As protein: CASSLRVPWGKATGELFF.